These 5 T cell receptor beta chains originate from one sample sequenced in a study of regulatory T cells in long-lasting Graves disease. The authors built TCR beta libraries using iRepertoire HTBI primers and Arm-PCR of CDR3 regions. Via MiXCR, TCRdb re-called the multiplex PCR reads, giving one row per CDR3 protein. The sample shows about 450,000 distinct CDR3 sequences, around 15% of them seen only once. Specified time point: newly diagnosed GD, antithyroid drugs for less than 3 months. Following extraction of RNA from PBMCs, that RNA was used to make the TCR library. These data also featured in a second study, about T cells in Graves' hyperthyroidism and ophthalmopathy.

The input for sequencing was peripheral blood mononuclear cells (PBMCs), taken at new diagnosis, from a patient treated with antithyroid drugs. The receptors here all came from a woman aged 50 to 65 with Graves disease.

This clonotype was counted a few times. The chain has TRBV18 and TRBJ2-1; 13 bases agree with TRBD2. Unmatched junction bases numbered 19, after V lost 5 bases and J lost 9 bases. The germline V gene has CDR1 KGHSH and CDR2 LQKENI. This CDR3 comprises 19 residues. In DNA form, the CDR3 reads TGTGCCAGCTCATCCCGACGGTTGACTAGCGGGAGGACTCGCAGTGAGCAGTTCTTC. Translation: CASSSRRLTSGRTRSEQFF.

This clonotype was recorded many times. The chain employs TRBV28 and TRBJ2-7; 7 bases agree with TRBD1. The CDR3 runs to 15 residues. From germline, CDR1 is MDHEN and CDR2 SYDVKM. Trimming at V came to 3 bases and at J to 0 bases, leaving 5 bases not matched to a gene. The CDR3 loop reads CASSFRGFGSYEQYF. Here the CDR3 DNA reads TGTGCCAGCAGTTTCAGGGGGTTCGGCTCCTACGAGCAGTACTTC.

The chain is built from TRBV28 and TRBJ1-2; 7 bases map to TRBD1. The CDR3 has 16 residues. Germline V lookup: CDR1 MDHEN, CDR2 SYDVKM. Unmatched junction bases numbered 11, after V lost 6 bases and J lost 1 base. The CDR3 protein is CASRTPGQRFNYGYTF. In DNA form, the CDR3 reads TGTGCCAGCAGAACCCCGGGACAGCGCTTTAACTATGGCTACACCTTC.

The gene calls are TRBV9 and TRBJ2-2; 9 nucleotides align to TRBD1. The CDR3 is made up of 15 amino acids. Trimming at V came to 4 bases and at J to 6 bases, leaving 7 bases not matched to a gene. Per germline, CDR1 SGDLS and CDR2 YYNGEE. In nucleotides, the CDR3 is TGTGCCAGCAGCCCCAGACAGGGGGTGGCCGGGGAGCTGTTTTTT. Residues: CASSPRQGVAGELFF.

The chain is built from TRBV30 and TRBJ1-1; perhaps TRBD1 as D (5 bases). V shed 2 bases and J shed 1 base, with 11 bases lying between them. Per germline, CDR1 GTSNPN and CDR2 SVGIG (reference sequence). This CDR3 has 14 residues. The CDR3, as DNA: TGTGCCTGGAGTCGGCGGCAGGGGAACACTGAAGCTTTCTTT. Its translation is CAWSRRQGNTEAFF. Supplemented by reference TRBV30 and TRBJ1-1, the full variable domain reads SQTIHQWPATLVQPVGSPLSLECTVEGTSNPNLYWYRQAAGRGLQLLFYSVGIGQISSEVPQNLSASRPQDRQFILSSKKLLLSDSGFYLCAWSRRQGNTEAFFGQGTRLTVV.